This T cell receptor beta chain was recovered during a study of beta chain features in type 1 diabetes. Overall study findings and caveats: Among patients with Type 1 diabetes, TCRB CDR3s were moderately but significantly shorter in every one of the four CD4+ subsets.

After removal of 2 bases from V and 6 bases from J, the junction contained 7 bases not matched to a gene. The germline gives CDR1 SGHVS, CDR2 FNYEAQ. This CDR3 has 15 amino acids. Expressed TCRB transcripts were sequenced because the isolated RNA had all been reverse transcribed beforehand. Clones were sequenced by immunoSEQ multiplex PCR, and TCRdb holds only the in-frame ones, with some missing. Altogether hundreds of thousands of clones are present, about 14% being singletons, with the ten largest covering just under 0.04%. This clone appeared a few times. The antigen remains unidentified. The chain couples TRBV7-6 to TRBJ2-4; 7 bases map to TRBD1. This sequence was found in a young man with type 1 diabetes. Sequenced input: naive CD4+ T cells from blood. CDR3 DNA: TGTGCCAGCAGCTTAAATACAGGGGCCTCAAACATTCAGTACTTC. Encoded protein: CASSLNTGASNIQYF.